These T cell receptor beta chains were read from a single sample in a study of shared clonotypes between healthy human individuals. Generated by immunoSEQ multiplex PCR, the TCRdb table keeps only in-frame clones and is missing some. Of around 2.5 million clones listed, approximately 93% are singletons. Input material: naive CD4+ T cells from PBMCs. All receptors come from a man between 18 and 35 years old in good health. Some clones in this sample may be carry-over from other donors' samples. Each CDR3 is given with its conserved first and last residue. D genes are given only for firm matches. Clone size is stated in some rows and not others, as once, few, many or a class when expanded.

V	J	D	size	CDR3	DNA
TRBV11-2	TRBJ2-7	NA	NA	CASRHPGTGSYEQYF	TGTGCCAGCAGACATCCCGGGACGGGTTCCTACGAGCAGTACTTC
TRBV9	TRBJ1-5	NA	NA	CASSVSGGSNQPQHF	TGTGCCAGCAGCGTTTCTGGGGGAAGCAATCAGCCCCAGCATTTT
TRBV5-4	TRBJ1-4	NA	NA	CASSLSLTESTNEKLFF	TGTGCCAGCAGCTTGTCGTTGACCGAGTCAACTAATGAAAAACTGTTTTTT
TRBV28	TRBJ1-1	NA	NA	CASILGGRSTEAFF	TGTGCCTCCATTTTGGGGGGCAGGAGTACTGAAGCTTTCTTT
TRBV18	TRBJ1-4	NA	NA	CASSPRGNEKLFF	TGTGCCAGCTCACCACGGGGTAATGAAAAACTGTTTTTT
TRBV5-4	TRBJ2-7	TRBD1	NA	CASSARQGARGGPSYEQYF	TGTGCCAGCAGCGCCCGACAGGGGGCGCGGGGCGGACCGTCCTACGAGCAGTACTTC
TRBV5-1	TRBJ2-2	TRBD1	NA	CASSFPRGMANNTGELFF	TGCGCCAGCAGCTTTCCCAGGGGGATGGCCAATAACACCGGGGAGCTGTTTTTT
TRBV5-1	TRBJ2-1	TRBD1	NA	CASSFTPSGTGYNEQFF	TGCGCCAGCAGCTTCACCCCTTCCGGGACAGGGTACAATGAGCAGTTCTTC
TRBV11-2	TRBJ2-7	NA	NA	CASSSFETYEQYF	TGTGCCAGCAGCTCCTTTGAGACCTACGAGCAGTACTTC
TRBV4-2	TRBJ1-5	TRBD1	few	CASSQGTGTQPQHF	TGTGCCAGCAGCCAAGGGACAGGGACGCAGCCCCAGCATTTT
TRBV30	TRBJ1-5	NA	NA	CALTGEQPQHF	TGTGCCCTGACTGGGGAGCAGCCCCAGCATTTT
TRBV4-1	TRBJ2-2	NA	NA	CASSQGAASGELFF	TGCGCCAGCAGCCAAGGTGCGGCTAGCGGGGAGCTGTTTTTT
TRBV5-1	TRBJ2-1	TRBD1	NA	CASSFPGQGVSEQFF	TGCGCCAGCAGCTTCCCGGGACAGGGTGTAAGTGAGCAGTTCTTC
TRBV7-2	TRBJ2-7	NA	NA	CASSPRRGYEQYF	TGTGCCAGCAGCCCTCGTCGCGGTTACGAGCAGTACTTC
TRBV28	TRBJ2-7	TRBD1	NA	CASSSGRGSFFPQYF	TGTGCCAGCAGTTCCGGCAGGGGGTCCTTTTTTCCGCAGTACTTC
TRBV5-1	TRBJ1-4	NA	NA	CASSLEGGEKLFF	TGCGCCAGCAGCTTGGAAGGGGGGGAAAAACTGTTTTTT
TRBV18	TRBJ2-5	NA	NA	CASSPPGRGETQYF	TGTGCCAGCTCACCACCGGGTCGCGGGGAGACCCAGTACTTC
TRBV4-3	TRBJ2-7	TRBD2	NA	CASSRGLAGGSSYEQYF	TGCGCCAGCAGCCGTGGACTAGCGGGAGGGTCATCCTACGAGCAGTACTTC
TRBV2	TRBJ2-1	NA	NA	CASSEALSLNEQFF	TGTGCCAGCAGTGAAGCTTTATCCCTCAATGAGCAGTTCTTC
TRBV6-5	TRBJ2-7	NA	NA	CASSLYGNSYEQYF	TGTGCCAGCAGTTTATACGGGAACTCCTACGAGCAGTACTTC
TRBV5-1	TRBJ2-5	TRBD2	NA	CASSLVPGLGGEETQYF	TGCGCCAGCAGCTTGGTTCCGGGACTAGGAGGGGAAGAGACCCAGTACTTC
TRBV5-1	TRBJ2-6	NA	NA	CASSKQKGSTVPGANVLTF	TGCGCCAGCAGCAAACAAAAAGGATCCACAGTTCCTGGGGCCAACGTCCTGACTTTC
TRBV5-4	TRBJ2-5	TRBD1	NA	CASSLAPPTGFQETQYF	TGTGCCAGCAGCTTGGCCCCCCCGACAGGGTTCCAAGAGACCCAGTACTTC
TRBV19	TRBJ2-1	TRBD1	NA	CASSTWTGPYNEQFF	TGTGCCAGTAGTACTTGGACAGGGCCCTACAATGAGCAGTTCTTC
TRBV6-6	TRBJ2-1	NA	NA	CASSRLVTSYNEQFF	TGTGCCAGCAGTCGACTAGTAACTTCCTACAATGAGCAGTTCTTC
TRBV9	TRBJ2-7	TRBD2	NA	CASSSRTSGDYEQYF	TGTGCCAGCAGTTCTCGGACTAGCGGCGACTACGAGCAGTACTTC
TRBV7-2	TRBJ2-2	NA	NA	CASSLSPFGGELFF	TGTGCCAGCAGCTTATCCCCCTTCGGCGGGGAGCTGTTTTTT
TRBV30	TRBJ2-7	TRBD2	NA	CAWRPSGSGEQYF	TGTGCCTGGAGACCTAGCGGGTCGGGCGAGCAGTACTTC
TRBV9	TRBJ2-1	NA	NA	CASSVLQGPYNEQFF	TGTGCCAGCAGCGTATTACAGGGACCTTACAATGAGCAGTTCTTC
TRBV14	TRBJ1-1	TRBD1	NA	CASSQDGTVRAFF	TGTGCCAGCAGCCAGGACGGGACAGTCAGGGCTTTCTTT
TRBV19	TRBJ2-7	TRBD2	NA	CASSTGTSGYEQYF	TGTGCCAGTAGTACCGGGACTAGCGGATACGAGCAGTACTTC
TRBV5-4	TRBJ2-3	NA	NA	CASTPGGATKDTQYF	TGTGCCAGCACCCCGGGGGGCGCAACCAAAGATACGCAGTATTTT
TRBV29-1	TRBJ1-1	NA	NA	CSVGGRMNTEAFF	TGCAGCGTTGGCGGCAGAATGAACACTGAAGCTTTCTTT
TRBV28	TRBJ2-7	TRBD1	once	CASTGQLYEQYF	TGTGCCAGTACGGGACAGCTCTACGAGCAGTACTTC
TRBV10-1	TRBJ2-1	NA	once	CASSDGDAGYNEQFF	TGCGCCAGCAGTGATGGGGACGCTGGATACAATGAGCAGTTCTTC
TRBV28	TRBJ1-5	NA	NA	CASSPIRSGVNQPQHF	TGTGCCAGCAGCCCGATACGGTCAGGGGTAAATCAGCCCCAGCATTTT
TRBV19	TRBJ1-5	NA	NA	CASSIGGGDRNQPQHF	TGTGCCAGTAGTATCGGAGGGGGGGACCGCAATCAGCCCCAGCATTTT
TRBV30	TRBJ2-1	NA	NA	CAWTLAARGEQFF	TGTGCCTGGACGCTGGCCGCCCGGGGCGAGCAGTTCTTC
TRBV19	TRBJ1-2	TRBD1	NA	CASSTDRGFPRYGYTF	TGTGCCAGTAGTACGGACAGGGGGTTTCCCCGCTATGGCTACACCTTC
TRBV6-4	TRBJ2-4	TRBD2	NA	CASSEPGRVETKNIQYF	TGTGCCAGCAGTGAGCCGGGGAGGGTCGAGACCAAAAACATTCAGTACTTC
TRBV29-1	TRBJ1-2	NA	NA	CSVNGRDYGYTF	TGCAGCGTGAACGGGAGGGACTATGGCTACACCTTC
TRBV5-4	TRBJ2-7	NA	NA	CASSPGQSYEQYF	TGTGCCAGCAGCCCTGGACAGTCCTACGAGCAGTACTTC
TRBV10-3	TRBJ1-5	NA	NA	CAISESFRGSDQPQHF	TGTGCCATCAGTGAGTCGTTTAGGGGCAGCGATCAGCCCCAGCATTTT
TRBV19	TRBJ1-5	NA	NA	CASTLRTINQPQHF	TGTGCCAGTACCCTCCGGACAATCAATCAGCCCCAGCATTTT
TRBV4-1	TRBJ2-6	TRBD1	NA	CASSLRDRVAGANVLTF	TGCGCCAGCAGCCTTAGGGACAGGGTGGCTGGGGCCAACGTCCTGACTTTC
TRBV9	TRBJ2-7	NA	NA	CASSSRGDEQYF	TGTGCCAGCAGCAGCAGGGGGGACGAGCAGTACTTC
TRBV9	TRBJ2-7	TRBD1	once	CASSVEGQGKEYF	TGTGCCAGCAGCGTAGAAGGACAGGGGAAAGAGTACTTC
TRBV9	TRBJ2-7	TRBD1	NA	CASSVGTGVSPREQYF	TGTGCCAGCAGCGTAGGTACAGGGGTATCTCCTCGCGAGCAGTACTTC
TRBV7-8	TRBJ1-4	NA	NA	CASSLRELTNEKLFF	TGTGCCAGCAGCTTACGAGAGTTAACTAATGAAAAACTGTTTTTT
TRBV18	TRBJ1-3	NA	NA	CASSPRGQRSSTIYF	TGTGCCAGCTCACCACGCGGACAGAGGTCCAGCACCATATATTTT
TRBV27	TRBJ2-3	NA	NA	CASSRNTGRPRDTQYF	TGTGCCAGCAGTCGTAACACGGGACGGCCTAGGGATACGCAGTATTTT